This T cell receptor (beta chain) derives from a study of identical twins. Study-level findings and limits: Within monozygotic twins, out-of-frame TCR alpha sharing was underestimated by the models. Among out-of-frame alpha sequences shared by twins, low generation probability occurred in excess.

This clonotype was seen repeatedly, ten times or more. Its antigen is not known. Germline V gene lookup returns CDR1 SGHRS and CDR2 YFSETQ. The CDR3 is made up of 15 amino acids. V was shortened by 1 base and J by 2 bases, with 12 bases between the two germline ends. Template switching added a universal primer site, and cDNA bore unique molecular identifiers. Using its own MiXCR run on the 5' RACE reads, TCRdb lists one record per CDR3 protein. The top ten clones hold roughly 1.5% of a sample with about 890,000 distinct CDR3 sequences, roughly an eighth of them seen once. Every donor was a healthy Caucasian. This same sample was also taken into another study, of yellow fever vaccine responses in identical twins.

This sequence joins TRBV5-1 and TRBJ1-2, with a tentative D call TRBD1 (6 bases). This TCR derives from a woman aged 18-29 years in good health. Sequenced input: PBMCs. The chain's CDR3 is CASSLIAGENYGYTF. Here the CDR3 DNA reads TGCGCCAGCAGCTTGATCGCAGGGGAGAACTATGGCTACACCTTC.